What follows is one TCR beta chain and its context. Original processing methods: It was from reference gene primer amplification that nucleated cell counts were estimated. Generated by immunoSEQ multiplex PCR, the TCRdb table keeps only in-frame clones and is missing some. The DNA gave D and trimming, while V, J and clone size come from that table. The sample yields roughly 62,000 clones, 65% to 85% seen once. This CDR3 has 16 amino acids. V was pared by 3 bases and J by 3 bases, with 10 bases of the junction left unmatched. Germline V gene data show CDR1 as SGHRS and CDR2 as YFSETQ. The data originate from a study of blood T cell repertoires in COVID-19. Across the whole study: The study drew acute and convalescent COVID-19 samples from the United States, Italy and Spain.

The TCR was taken from a man aged 25-45 years with COVID-19, enrolled during active disease. The genes are TRBV5-1 and TRBJ2-7; 9 nucleotides match TRBD1. Input material: peripheral blood. CDR3 amino acids: CASSSPRDREDYEQYF. The CDR3 DNA reads as TGCGCCAGCAGCTCCCCCCGGGACAGGGAAGACTACGAGCAGTACTTC. Variable domain in full (rest from reference TRBV5-1 and TRBJ2-7): KAGVTQTPRYLIKTRGQQVTLSCSPISGHRSVSWYQQTPGQGLQFLFEYFSETQRNKGNFPGRFSGRQFSNSRSEMNVSTLELGDSALYLCASSSPRDREDYEQYFGPGTRLTVT.